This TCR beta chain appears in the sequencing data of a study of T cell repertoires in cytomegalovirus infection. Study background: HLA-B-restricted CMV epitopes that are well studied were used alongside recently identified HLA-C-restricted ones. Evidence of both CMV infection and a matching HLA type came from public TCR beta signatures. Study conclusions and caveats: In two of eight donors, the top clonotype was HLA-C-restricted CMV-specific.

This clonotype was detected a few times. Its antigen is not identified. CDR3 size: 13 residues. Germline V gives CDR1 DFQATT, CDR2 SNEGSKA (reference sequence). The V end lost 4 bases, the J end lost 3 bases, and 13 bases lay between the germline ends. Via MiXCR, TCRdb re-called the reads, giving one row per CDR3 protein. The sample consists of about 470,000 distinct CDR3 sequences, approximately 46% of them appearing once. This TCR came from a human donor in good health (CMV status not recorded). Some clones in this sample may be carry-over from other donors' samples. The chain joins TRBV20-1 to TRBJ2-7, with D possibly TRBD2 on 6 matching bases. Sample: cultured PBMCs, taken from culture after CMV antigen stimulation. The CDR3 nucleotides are TGCAGTGCTATGAAGGGACTGAACTACGAGCAGTACTTC. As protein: CSAMKGLNYEQYF.